The clone carrying this T cell receptor (beta chain) was seen a few times. The data originate from a study of blood T cell repertoires in COVID-19. Study overall: Samples taken during acute and convalescent COVID-19 were collected in the United States, Italy and Spain. Nucleic acid was either cDNA or gDNA, and it came from T cells, B-cell-depleted T cells, or PBMCs.

In the original analysis: Estimates of nucleated cell counts were drawn from the amplification of reference gene primers. The method was immunoSEQ multiplex PCR; TCRdb's version includes in-frame clones alone and lacks a portion of them. That table is the source of V, J and clone size, and D and trimming were worked out from the DNA. The sample has about 69,000 clones; 79% are singletons. The CDR3 is 14 amino acids. CDR1 is SGDLS and CDR2 is YYNGEE in the germline V gene. V lost 1 base and J 2 bases, leaving 10 bases between the germline ends. The material sequenced was peripheral blood. This rearrangement joins TRBV9 to TRBJ2-7, with no clear D. This receptor was obtained from a human donor in a cohort sampled during active COVID-19. CDR3 in amino acids: CASSVRARPYEQYF. The CDR3, as DNA: TGTGCCAGCAGCGTAAGAGCTAGACCCTACGAGCAGTACTTC.